These 14 T cell receptor beta chains were all obtained from the same sample, sequenced in a study of blood T cell repertoires in COVID-19. Only in-frame clones appear in the TCRdb table, and some are missing; sequencing was by immunoSEQ multiplex PCR. The sample consists of around 400,000 clones, roughly nine tenths of them appearing once. The sequenced sample was peripheral blood. These receptor sequences come from a man aged 35-49 years with acute or convalescent COVID-19.

The chain employs TRBV27 and TRBJ2-1; tentative D call: TRBD2 (6 bases). Between the trimmed V and J ends, which lost 8 bases and 4 bases, there was a span of 12 bases. The length of the CDR3 is 13 residues. Germline loops: CDR1 MNHEY, CDR2 SMNVEV (reference sequence). The CDR3 protein is CASRRGGYNEQFF. CDR3 coding DNA: TGTGCCAGCCGGCGGGGAGGTTACAATGAGCAGTTCTTC.

This chain connects TRBV28 to TRBJ1-3, with 7 nucleotides matching TRBD1. The CDR3 sequence is 14 residues long. The germline V gene encodes CDR1 MDHEN and CDR2 SYDVKM. V gave up 6 bases and J gave up 1 base; unmatched junction bases: 3. CDR3 sequence: CASRKGASGNTIYF. The CDR3 nucleotides read TGTGCCAGCAGAAAGGGGGCGTCTGGAAACACCATATATTTT.

CDR3 bases: TGCAGCGTTGCGAGGTCGGGACAGTACAATGAGCAGTTCTTC. Translation gives CSVARSGQYNEQFF. The chain recombines TRBV29-1 with TRBJ2-1; 7 nucleotides align to TRBD1. Germline V gene lookup returns CDR1 SQVTM and CDR2 ANQGSEA. The CDR3 runs to 14 residues. V was clipped by 4 bases and J by 4 bases; unmatched bases: 7.

V usage is TRBV5-4 and J usage is TRBJ1-1; D is unclear. The CDR3 sequence is 15 residues long. V lost 2 bases and J lost 0, with 11 bases in between. CDR1 and CDR2 from the germline V gene are SGHNT and YYREEE (reference sequence). The CDR3 nucleotides are TGTGCCAGCAGCTTCAAGATCGACATGAACACTGAAGCTTTCTTT. It encodes CASSFKIDMNTEAFF.

The chain combines TRBV2 with TRBJ1-3; the D gene is possibly TRBD1 (6 bases). Trimming stripped 4 bases from V and 0 bases from J, with 13 bases between. This CDR3 comprises 16 residues. Per germline, CDR1 SNHLY and CDR2 FYNNEI. The CDR3 sequence: CASSGLTGSSGNTIYF. The CDR3 DNA follows: TGTGCCAGCAGTGGGCTAACAGGGAGCTCTGGAAACACCATATATTTT.

The chain has TRBV7-3 and TRBJ1-6; D possibly corresponds to TRBD1 (5 bases). The V and J ends lost 0 bases and 10 bases respectively, with 13 bases between them. This CDR3 has 15 residues. Germline V lookup: CDR1 SGHTA, CDR2 FQGTGA. In DNA form, the CDR3 reads TGTGCCAGCAGCTTAACGCTCGCAGGGAACTCACCCCTCCACTTT. As protein: CASSLTLAGNSPLHF.

The chain couples TRBV11-2 to TRBJ2-5, with 10 positions matching TRBD2. The junction had 15 bases not matched to a gene; V was cut back by 6 bases and J by 5 bases. The CDR3 is made up of 17 amino acids. Looked up from germline, CDR1 is SGHAT and CDR2 is FQNNGV. CDR3 in DNA: TGTGCCAGCAGTCCGCGGACTAGCGGACCCTGGGGGGAGACCCAGTACTTC. Its translation: CASSPRTSGPWGETQYF.

The chain couples TRBV11-3 to TRBJ2-3; TRBD2 matches 8 bases. Germline-derived CDR1 and CDR2 are SGHNT and YENEEA. V lost 2 bases and J lost 4; bases outside the gene matches: 11. The length of the CDR3 is 17 residues. The chain's CDR3 is CASSLSAKRGIPDTQYF. The CDR3 DNA follows: TGTGCCAGCAGCTTATCTGCTAAGCGGGGGATTCCAGATACGCAGTATTTT.

This clone was seen once. The gene calls are TRBV29-1 and TRBJ2-1; a weak D match, TRBD2 (6 bases). The germline CDR1 and CDR2 sequences are SQVTM and ANQGSEA. This CDR3 is 16 amino acids long. V was shortened by 3 bases and J by 0 bases, with 15 bases between the two germline ends. The CDR3 coding sequence is TGCAGCGTTGAGGGGGGTGGGGTCCTCTCCTACAATGAGCAGTTCTTC. This translates into CSVEGGGVLSYNEQFF.

The chain employs TRBV5-8 and TRBJ1-5; 9 positions agree with TRBD1. Germline-derived CDR1 and CDR2 are SGHTS and YDEGEE. The CDR3 runs 15 residues. V was clipped by 1 base and J by 6 bases; unmatched bases: 5. CDR3 loop: CASSLMGQGGQPQHF. The CDR3 DNA reads TGTGCCAGCAGCTTGATGGGACAGGGCGGTCAGCCCCAGCATTTT.

The CDR3 DNA reads as TGTGCCAGCAGCCCGCCGGGACTAGCGACAGATACGCAGTATTTT. Amino acid sequence: CASSPPGLATDTQYF. The V gene is TRBV28, the J gene TRBJ2-3; 10 bases map to TRBD2. J lost 3 bases, V lost 6 bases, and 6 bases had no gene match. CDR3 length equals 15 residues. Germline assignment: CDR1 MDHEN and CDR2 SYDVKM.

The chain couples TRBV6-5 to TRBJ1-2; the D gene is possibly TRBD1 (6 bases). V lost 6 bases to trimming and J lost 4 bases, with 15 bases between them. The CDR3 extends over 14 amino acids. Germline V gives CDR1 MNHEY, CDR2 SVGAGI. The DNA for the CDR3 is TGTGCCAGCAGGTTGGGACAAGCGCCCTATGGCTACACCTTC. Translation: CASRLGQAPYGYTF.

Only a few counts were recorded for this clone. The CDR3 loop is CASSTHPVTLLFF. As DNA, the CDR3 is TGTGCCAGCAGCACCCACCCGGTAACTTTGCTGTTTTTT. J is TRBJ1-4 and V is TRBV7-9; no reliable D call. Germline V CDR1 and CDR2: SEHNR, FQNEAQ (reference sequence). The CDR3 consists of 13 residues. Trimming took off 5 bases at V and 14 bases at J, with 18 bases between the two ends.

This clone was counted a few times. The chain is built from TRBV14 and TRBJ2-1, with D possibly being TRBD2 (5 bases). CDR3 length equals 15 residues. Germline values: CDR1 SGHDN, CDR2 FVKESK. Trimming stripped 4 bases from V and 3 bases from J, with 13 bases between. The CDR3 sequence is CASSPFQGGYNEQFF. CDR3 coding DNA: TGTGCCAGCAGCCCCTTTCAAGGAGGCTACAATGAGCAGTTCTTC.